These 3 T cell receptor beta chains share one sample of origin, sequenced in a study of blood T cells in healthy people across ages. Together with a sample-barcoded 5' primer, a J-beta primer mix was included in a second PCR lasting about 6 to 12 cycles. MiXCR, run by TCRdb on the 5' RACE reads, gives a single entry per CDR3 protein. This table holds hundreds of thousands of distinct CDR3 sequences, 25% to 30% found once. What was sequenced was blood. The origin of the receptors is an elderly woman in good health.

This clonotype was detected many times. V and J are TRBV7-9 and TRBJ2-5; TRBD1 or TRBD2 may be the D gene (5 bases each). V dropped 2 bases and J dropped 3 bases, with 13 bases sitting between them. The CDR3 extends over 15 amino acids. CDR1 and CDR2 (germline): SEHNR, FQNEAQ (reference sequence). The CDR3 loop reads CASSLLFGGKETQYF. CDR3 DNA sequence: TGTGCCAGCAGCTTATTGTTTGGGGGAAAAGAGACCCAGTACTTC.

As concerns this clonotype: This sequence may be a read error, since a much larger clone differs from it by one base. The V gene is TRBV5-1, the J gene TRBJ2-5, with D possibly called TRBD1 or TRBD2 (5 bases each). Trimming took 3 bases from V and 2 from J, leaving 11 bases between them. The germline CDR1 and CDR2 sequences are SGHRS and YFSETQ. This CDR3 is built from 14 residues. The CDR3 region is CASSSGRTQETQYF. In DNA, the CDR3 is TGCGCCAGCAGCTCGGGACGGACTCAAGAGACCCAGTACTTC.

This sequence joins TRBV9 and TRBJ2-3; TRBD2 matches 16 bases. This CDR3 comprises 17 residues. The V and J ends lost 4 bases and 4 bases, in that order; junction bases with no gene match: 6. Germline V gene sequence: CDR1 SGDLS, CDR2 YYNGEE. The CDR3 is CASSLGLAGGRADTQYF. The CDR3 DNA sequence: TGTGCCAGCAGCCTGGGACTAGCGGGGGGGCGCGCAGATACGCAGTATTTT.